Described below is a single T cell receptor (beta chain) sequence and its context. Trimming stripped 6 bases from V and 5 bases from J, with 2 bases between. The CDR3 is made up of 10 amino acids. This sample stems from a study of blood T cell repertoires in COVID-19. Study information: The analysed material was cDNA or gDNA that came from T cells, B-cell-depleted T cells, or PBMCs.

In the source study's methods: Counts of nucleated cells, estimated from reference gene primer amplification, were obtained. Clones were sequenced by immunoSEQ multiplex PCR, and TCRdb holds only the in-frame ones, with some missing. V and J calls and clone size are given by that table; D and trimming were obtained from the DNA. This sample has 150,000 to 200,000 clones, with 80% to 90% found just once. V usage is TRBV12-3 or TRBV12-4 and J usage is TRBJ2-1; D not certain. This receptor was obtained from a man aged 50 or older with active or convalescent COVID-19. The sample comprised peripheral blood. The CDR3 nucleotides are TGTGCCAGCAGCGACAATGAGCAGTTCTTC. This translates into CASSDNEQFF.